One sample yielded the 14 T cell receptor beta chains listed below, sequenced in a study of cytomegalovirus exposure and HLA in healthy donors. It was with 60 Vbeta and 13 Jbeta primers that the PCR ran. Sequenced by immunoSEQ multiplex PCR; TCRdb stores in-frame clones only, minus some. The repertoire holds about 130,000 clones, roughly four fifths seen once, with roughly 12% in the top ten. Sequenced material: PBMCs. The receptors here all came from a male donor in good health and CMV-seropositive.

The DNA of the CDR3 is TGTGCCAGCAGTCCATCCCCTCCCGCAGGGACAGAGAGTGAAGCTTTCTTT. It codes for CASSPSPPAGTESEAFF. The chain links TRBV27 to TRBJ1-1, with TRBD1 matching over 7 bases. V lost 5 bases to trimming and J lost 7 bases; unmatched junction nucleotides: 19. Germline V gene lookup returns CDR1 MNHEY and CDR2 SMNVEV (reference sequence). The CDR3 is 17 amino acids.

V and J are TRBV7-2 and TRBJ2-3, with D perhaps TRBD2 (5 bases). This CDR3 is built from 11 residues. Germline loops: CDR1 SGHTA, CDR2 FQGNSA. V lost 6 bases and J 6 bases, leaving 7 bases between the germline ends. The CDR3 DNA reads as TGTGCCAGCAGGAGAGGGGATACGCAGTATTTT. This codes for CASRRGDTQYF.

The CDR3 loop reads CASSGGGADGSEKLFF. CDR3 nucleotide sequence: TGTGCCAGCAGCGGCGGGGGTGCGGATGGTAGTGAAAAACTGTTTTTT. V and J are TRBV9 and TRBJ1-4; TRBD1 might be the D (5 bases). The CDR3 has 16 residues. CDR1 is SGDLS, CDR2 YYNGEE, per germline. Trimming cost V 3 bases and J 7 bases, with 19 bases left between them.

The CDR3 region is CSVENWTSRSTDTQYF. CDR3 DNA: TGCAGCGTTGAAAATTGGACTAGCAGAAGCACAGATACGCAGTATTTT. The chain recombines TRBV29-1 with TRBJ2-3; 8 bases agree with TRBD2. CDR3 length equals 16 residues. The germline CDR1 and CDR2 sequences are SQVTM and ANQGSEA. Losses at the gene ends were 2 bases for V and 0 bases for J; bases not matched to a gene: 7.

The chain uses TRBV5-6 and TRBJ2-7; D is ambiguous. The CDR3 spans 13 residues. Germline CDR1 SGHDT, CDR2 YYEEEE. V was pared by 4 bases and J by 5 bases, with 13 bases between. CDR3 sequence (DNA): TGTGCCAGCAGCCTTGGGCGTCAGCACGAGCAGTACTTC. Its protein product is CASSLGRQHEQYF.

This chain links TRBV7-9 with TRBJ2-2, with D possibly matching TRBD1 (6 bases). CDR3 size: 15 residues. The germline V and J ends were trimmed by 3 bases and 1 base, with 9 bases remaining between them. Germline CDR1 is SEHNR and CDR2 is FQNEAQ (reference sequence). In nucleotides, the CDR3 is TGTGCCAGCAGCTTGTGGACAGAGAACACCGGGGAGCTGTTTTTT. Its translation: CASSLWTENTGELFF.

The gene calls are TRBV7-4 and TRBJ2-7; 8 nucleotides match TRBD2. With V trimmed by 1 base and J by 0 bases, 8 bases remained unmatched. CDR3 size: 17 residues. CDR1 and CDR2 from the germline V gene are SGHVT and SQSDAQ. CDR3 loop: CASSLGWVAGSSYEQYF. The DNA for the CDR3 is TGTGCCAGCAGCTTAGGTTGGGTAGCGGGAAGCTCCTACGAGCAGTACTTC.

The CDR3 reads CSAQGAEAFF. The DNA of the CDR3 is TGCAGTGCCCAGGGTGCTGAAGCTTTCTTT. The rearrangement links TRBV20-1 to TRBJ1-1; D is perhaps TRBD1 (5 bases). V lost 6 bases to trimming and J lost 6 bases, with 8 bases between them. This CDR3 comprises 10 residues. Per the germline V gene, CDR1 is DFQATT and CDR2 is SNEGSKA (reference sequence).

The chain carries TRBV6-5 and TRBJ2-4, with a possible D match to TRBD2 (6 bases). Germline CDR1 MNHEY, CDR2 SVGAGI. The CDR3 has 12 residues. V lost 4 bases, J lost 7 bases, and 8 bases lay in between. The chain's CDR3 is CASSSRGNIQYF. CDR3 DNA sequence: TGTGCCAGCAGTTCCCGGGGGAACATTCAGTACTTC.

The chain recombines TRBV30 with TRBJ2-5; a weak D match, TRBD2 (6 bases). V lost 5 bases to trimming and J lost 4 bases, with 17 bases between them. CDR1 is GTSNPN, CDR2 SVGIG, per germline (reference sequence). The CDR3 is 14 amino acids. DNA of the CDR3: TGTGCCTGGGGGGTAGCAGGAGGGGCAGAGACCCAGTACTTC. It translates to CAWGVAGGAETQYF.

The V call is TRBV19, the J call TRBJ2-1; the D gene is possibly TRBD2 (6 bases). Germline values: CDR1 LNHDA, CDR2 SQIVND (reference sequence). CDR3 length: 12 amino acids. V shed 8 bases and J shed 5 bases, with 10 bases lying between them. The chain's CDR3 is CASFSGHNEQFF. DNA of the CDR3: TGTGCCAGTTTTAGCGGACACAATGAGCAGTTCTTC.

This chain links TRBV19 with TRBJ2-1, with D unclear. The CDR3 is 15 amino acids. Germline loops: CDR1 LNHDA, CDR2 SQIVND (reference sequence). V was shortened by 2 bases and J by 2 bases, with 10 bases between the two germline ends. CDR3 nucleotide sequence: TGTGCCAGTAGTATAAGTAGTCTTACCTACAATGAGCAGTTCTTC. It encodes CASSISSLTYNEQFF.

This clone was counted once. The V call is TRBV6-6, the J call TRBJ2-3; 8 positions agree with TRBD2. This CDR3 has 15 residues. The junction had 3 bases not matched to a gene; V was cut back by 2 bases and J by 2 bases. Per germline, CDR1 MNHNY and CDR2 SVGAGI (reference sequence). The CDR3 protein is CASSYGGRSTDTQYF. CDR3 nucleotide sequence: TGTGCCAGCAGTTACGGCGGGAGGTCCACAGATACGCAGTATTTT.

This rearrangement joins TRBV28 to TRBJ1-5; D ambiguous. Trimming took off 6 bases at V and 0 bases at J, with 18 bases between the two ends. This CDR3 is 17 amino acids long. Germline assignment: CDR1 MDHEN and CDR2 SYDVKM. CDR3: CASSSSGVAYSNQPQHF. CDR3 bases: TGTGCCAGCAGCAGTTCAGGTGTCGCCTATAGCAATCAGCCCCAGCATTTT.